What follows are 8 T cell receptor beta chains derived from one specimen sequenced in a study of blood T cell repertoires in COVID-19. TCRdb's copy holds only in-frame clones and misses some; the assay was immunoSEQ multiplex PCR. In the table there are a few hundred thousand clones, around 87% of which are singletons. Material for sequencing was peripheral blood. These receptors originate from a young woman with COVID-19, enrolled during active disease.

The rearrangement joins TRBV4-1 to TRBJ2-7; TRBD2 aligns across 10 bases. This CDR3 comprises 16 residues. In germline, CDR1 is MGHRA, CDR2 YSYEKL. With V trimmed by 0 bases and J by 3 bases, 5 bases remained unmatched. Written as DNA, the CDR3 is TGCGCCAGCAGCCAAGATAAGCGGGAGGGCCGCTACGAGCAGTACTTC. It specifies CASSQDKREGRYEQYF.

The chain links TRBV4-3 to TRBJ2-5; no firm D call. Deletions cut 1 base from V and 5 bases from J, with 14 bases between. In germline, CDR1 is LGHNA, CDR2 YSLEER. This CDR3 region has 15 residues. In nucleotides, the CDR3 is TGCGCCAGCAGCCAAGGGAAGAGGTTGGCGGAGACCCAGTACTTC. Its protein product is CASSQGKRLAETQYF.

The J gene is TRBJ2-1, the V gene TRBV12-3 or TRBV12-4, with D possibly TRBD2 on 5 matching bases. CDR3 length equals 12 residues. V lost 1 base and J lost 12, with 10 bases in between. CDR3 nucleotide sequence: TGTGCCAGCAGTTTAGATCCTGCGGGGCAGTTCTTC. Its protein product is CASSLDPAGQFF.

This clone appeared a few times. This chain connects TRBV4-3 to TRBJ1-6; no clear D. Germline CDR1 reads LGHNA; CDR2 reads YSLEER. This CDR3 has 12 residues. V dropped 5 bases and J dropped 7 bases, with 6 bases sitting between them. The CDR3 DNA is TGCGCCAGCAGCAGAGAGAATTCACCCCTCCACTTT. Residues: CASSRENSPLHF.

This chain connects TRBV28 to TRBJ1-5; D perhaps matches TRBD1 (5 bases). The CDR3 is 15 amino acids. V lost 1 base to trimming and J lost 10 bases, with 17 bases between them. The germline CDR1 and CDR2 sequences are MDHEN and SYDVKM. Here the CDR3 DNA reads TGTGCCAGCAGTTTATACCCACCGTCAGGGTATCCCCAGCATTTT. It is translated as CASSLYPPSGYPQHF. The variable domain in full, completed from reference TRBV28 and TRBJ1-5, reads DVKVTQSSRYLVKRTGEKVFLECVQDMDHENMFWYRQDPGLGLRLIYFSYDVKMKEKGDIPEGYSVSREKKERFSLILESASTNQTSMYLCASSLYPPSGYPQHFGDGTRLSIL.

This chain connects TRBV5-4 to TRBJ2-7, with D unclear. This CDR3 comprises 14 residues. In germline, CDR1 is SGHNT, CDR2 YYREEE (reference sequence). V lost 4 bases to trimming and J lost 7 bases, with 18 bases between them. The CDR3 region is CASSLIGSPGEQYF. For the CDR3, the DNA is TGTGCCAGCAGCCTTATTGGATCTCCCGGGGAGCAGTACTTC.

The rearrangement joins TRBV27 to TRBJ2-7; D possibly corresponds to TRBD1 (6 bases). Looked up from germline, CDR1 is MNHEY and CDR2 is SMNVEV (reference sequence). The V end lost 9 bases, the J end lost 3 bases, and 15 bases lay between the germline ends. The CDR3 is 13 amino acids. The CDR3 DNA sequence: TGTGCCAGGCTCCGGGACAACAACTACGAGCAGTACTTC. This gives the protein CARLRDNNYEQYF.

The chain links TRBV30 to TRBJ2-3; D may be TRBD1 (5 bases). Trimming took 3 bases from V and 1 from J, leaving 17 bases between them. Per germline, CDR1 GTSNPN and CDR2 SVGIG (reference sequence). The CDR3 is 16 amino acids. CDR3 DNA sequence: TGTGCCTGGAGCCTAGGGGCCAATCGAGGCACAGATACGCAGTATTTT. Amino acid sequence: CAWSLGANRGTDTQYF.